The 21 T cell receptor beta chains reported below all come from one sample, sequenced in a study of cytomegalovirus exposure and HLA in healthy donors. PCR primers comprised 60 Vbeta and 13 Jbeta primers. The method was immunoSEQ multiplex PCR; TCRdb's version includes in-frame clones alone and lacks a portion of them. The sample records 300,000 or so clones, 84% being singletons. The specimen sequenced was PBMCs. Every receptor here comes from a woman aged 40-49 years in good health and CMV-seropositive.

This sequence joins TRBV5-1 and TRBJ1-2; maybe TRBD1 (6 bases). Trimming pared 0 bases from V and 8 bases from J, leaving 14 bases between. The V gene's germline CDR1 is SGHRS and CDR2 YFSETQ. The CDR3 runs to 14 residues. The CDR3 loop is CASSLDSGQGGYTF. CDR3 bases: TGCGCCAGCAGCTTGGACTCCGGGCAGGGGGGCTACACCTTC.

CDR3 loop: CASSIDGQEPNYEQYF. The CDR3, as DNA: TGTGCCAGTAGTATAGACGGACAGGAACCGAACTACGAGCAGTACTTC. The J gene is TRBJ2-7, the V gene TRBV19, with 7 bases that match TRBD1. In germline, CDR1 is LNHDA, CDR2 SQIVND (reference sequence). V gave up 0 bases and J gave up 3 bases; unmatched junction bases: 8. The CDR3 contains 16 residues. The variable domain in full, with the rest retrieved from reference TRBV19 and TRBJ2-7, is DGGITQSPKYLFRKEGQNVTLSCEQNLNHDAMYWYRQDPGQGLRLIYYSQIVNDFQKGDIAEGYSVSREKKESFPLTVTSAQKNPTAFYLCASSIDGQEPNYEQYFGPGTRLTVT.

The gene calls are TRBV30 and TRBJ2-1, with 9 nucleotides matching TRBD1. Trimming took 3 bases from V and 2 from J; bases not matched to a gene: 5. From germline, CDR1 is GTSNPN and CDR2 SVGIG (reference sequence). The CDR3 covers 15 residues. CDR3 loop: CAWSGGTGTYNEQFF. CDR3 nucleotide sequence: TGTGCCTGGAGCGGTGGGACAGGGACCTACAATGAGCAGTTCTTC.

The chain joins TRBV28 to TRBJ2-2, with TRBD1 matching over 8 bases. V was clipped by 10 bases and J by 5 bases; unmatched bases: 9. Per germline, CDR1 MDHEN and CDR2 SYDVKM. This CDR3 has 14 residues. The chain's CDR3 is CATSGTGGTGELFF. As DNA, the CDR3 is TGTGCCACCTCGGGGACAGGAGGAACCGGGGAGCTGTTTTTT.

This clone appeared a few times. The V and J genes are TRBV2 and TRBJ1-1; the match to TRBD1 covers 7 bases. Germline CDR1 reads SNHLY; CDR2 reads FYNNEI. V lost 6 bases to trimming and J lost 0 bases; unmatched junction nucleotides: 7. CDR3 size: 15 residues. The CDR3 DNA follows: TGTGCCAGCAGCGATAACAGGGGCTTGAACACTGAAGCTTTCTTT. This sequence encodes CASSDNRGLNTEAFF.

V usage is TRBV27 and J usage is TRBJ1-5, with a possible D match to TRBD1 (5 bases). The CDR3 spans 14 residues. V shed 2 bases and J shed 7 bases, with 12 bases lying between them. Germline loops: CDR1 MNHEY, CDR2 SMNVEV (reference sequence). As DNA, the CDR3 is TGTGCCAGCAGTTTACCCGGGCCAGGGCAGCCCCAGCATTTT. It encodes CASSLPGPGQPQHF.

The gene calls are TRBV6-5 and TRBJ1-5; no clear D gene. The CDR3 is made up of 14 amino acids. V lost 6 bases to trimming and J lost 0 bases, with 9 bases between them. From germline, CDR1 is MNHEY and CDR2 SVGAGI. Here the CDR3 DNA reads TGTGCCAGCAGCTCGAGGTATAGCAATCAGCCCCAGCATTTT. Its translation: CASSSRYSNQPQHF.

Only a few counts were recorded for this clone. The chain links TRBV29-1 to TRBJ2-7, with 12 bases aligning to TRBD2. Germline V gene data show CDR1 as SQVTM and CDR2 as ANQGSEA. After removal of 8 bases from V and 2 bases from J, the junction contained 7 bases not matched to a gene. The CDR3 has 14 amino acids. DNA of the CDR3: TGCAGCTTTTCCCTAGCGGGAGGGCCCTACGAGCAGTACTTC. Encoded protein: CSFSLAGGPYEQYF.

J is TRBJ2-2 and V is TRBV11-3, with 11 bases that match TRBD1. Trimming at V came to 5 bases and at J to 4 bases, leaving 3 bases not matched to a gene. Germline V gene data show CDR1 as SGHNT and CDR2 as YENEEA. The CDR3 runs 15 residues. CDR3 nucleotides: TGTGCCAGCAGCCGGGACAGGGGGAGCACCGGGGAGCTGTTTTTT. It yields the protein CASSRDRGSTGELFF.

In this sample, this clone turned up a few times. V is TRBV28 and J is TRBJ2-5, with D unresolved. The DNA end lines up better with TRBJ2-7; the J call may be wrong. Looked up from germline, CDR1 is MDHEN and CDR2 is SYDVKM. This CDR3 is built from 11 residues. The CDR3 DNA reads TGTGCCAGCAGTTTTTTTTTCGAGCAGTACTTC. This gives the protein CASSFFFEQYF.

The J gene is TRBJ2-2, the V gene TRBV21-1; the table names TRBD2, a call not compared with the DNA. TRBV21-1 is a pseudogene. The CDR3 is 12 residues long. CDR3 amino acids: CASISGVGELFF. Here the CDR3 DNA reads TGTGCCAGCATCTCGGGGGTCGGGGAGCTGTTTTTT.

A single count supports this clone. The chain combines TRBV25-1 with TRBJ2-1; 8 bases fit TRBD2. Unmatched junction bases numbered 10, after V lost 1 base and J lost 5 bases. This CDR3 has 17 amino acids. The germline V gene has CDR1 MGHDK and CDR2 SYGVNS. The CDR3 region has the DNA TGTGCCAGCAGTGAATTTCGGGGTAGCGGGACCCACAATGAGCAGTTCTTC. Its translation: CASSEFRGSGTHNEQFF.

This chain connects TRBV10-3 to TRBJ2-2; D is perhaps TRBD2 (5 bases). Deletions cut 4 bases from V and 3 bases from J, with 6 bases between. Germline lookup yields CDR1 ENHRY and CDR2 SYGVKD. CDR3 length equals 13 residues. The CDR3 bases are TGTGCCATCAGTGGTAGCGACACCGGGGAGCTGTTTTTT. Its protein product is CAISGSDTGELFF.

The chain recombines TRBV10-3 with TRBJ1-1, with 8 bases aligning to TRBD1. The CDR3 runs 14 residues. J lost 1 base, V lost 7 bases, and 5 bases had no gene match. CDR1 and CDR2 from the germline V gene are ENHRY and SYGVKD. CDR3 in DNA: TGTGCCATCACTGGGACAGGACGGAACACTGAAGCTTTCTTT. It encodes CAITGTGRNTEAFF.

V and J are TRBV7-8 and TRBJ2-7; TRBD1 might be the D (6 bases). Trimming took off 5 bases at V and 2 bases at J, with 13 bases between the two ends. Germline V gives CDR1 SGHVS, CDR2 FQNEAQ. This CDR3 has 14 residues. The CDR3 bases are TGTGCCAGCAGCCTCCGGACAGCAACCTACGAGCAGTACTTC. This encodes CASSLRTATYEQYF.

This clone was seen just once. The CDR3 nucleotides are TGTGCCAGCACCCGAGGAGGCGTATTATACGAGCAGTACTTC. Encoded protein: CASTRGGVLYEQYF. This chain uses TRBV6-1 with TRBJ2-7; TRBD2 might be the D (5 bases). Looked up from germline, CDR1 is MNHNS and CDR2 is SASEGT. V lost 7 bases, J lost 4 bases, and 17 bases lay in between. CDR3 length: 14 amino acids.

The chain is built from TRBV4-3 and TRBJ2-4; TRBD1 matches 8 bases. Germline values: CDR1 LGHNA, CDR2 YSLEER. Losses at the gene ends were 1 base for V and 0 bases for J; bases not matched to a gene: 11. The CDR3 sequence is 19 residues long. The CDR3 protein is CASSQATGVLEPAKNIQYF. The CDR3 nucleotides are TGCGCCAGCAGCCAAGCGACAGGGGTATTGGAACCAGCCAAAAACATTCAGTACTTC.

Comment on this clone: Here the CDR3 omits its conserved ending phenylalanine or tryptophan, so a read error is the likely source. J is TRBJ2-3 and V is TRBV10-1; D is uncertain. Trimming took 9 bases from V and 6 from J, leaving 10 bases between them. In germline, CDR1 is WNHNN, CDR2 SYGVQD (reference sequence). The CDR3 loop spans 11 amino acids. In nucleotides, the CDR3 is TGCGCCAGACGCAAAGGGGATACGCAGTATCTT. Amino acids: CARRKGDTQYL.

Note on this clone: One end of the junction fails to match germline, which may point to a read error. V gene TRBV5-1 combines with J gene TRBJ2-7, with D perhaps TRBD2 (5 bases). This CDR3 comprises 12 residues. Germline lookup yields CDR1 SGHRS and CDR2 YFSETQ. CDR3 in DNA: TGCGCCAGCACCTTGAATCGGGGCGAGCAGTACTTC. Its translation is CASTLNRGEQYF. The variable domain in full, with the rest retrieved from reference TRBV5-1 and TRBJ2-7, is KAGVTQTPRYLIKTRGQQVTLSCSPISGHRSVSWYQQTPGQGLQFLFEYFSETQRNKGNFPGRFSGRQFSNSRSEMNVSTLELGDSALYLCASTLNRGEQYFGPGTRLTVT.

The chain links TRBV7-9 to TRBJ1-2; 7 bases fit TRBD1. Germline V CDR1 and CDR2: SEHNR, FQNEAQ (reference sequence). This CDR3 has 14 residues. With 5 bases clipped from V and 4 bases from J, the junction kept 7 bases outside the gene matches. The CDR3 DNA reads TGTGCCAGCAGCGGAGGGGGCAGGTTCTATGGCTACACCTTC. It encodes CASSGGGRFYGYTF. Filled out from reference TRBV7-9 and TRBJ1-2, the complete variable domain reads DTGVSQNPRHKITKRGQNVTFRCDPISEHNRLYWYRQTLGQGPEFLTYFQNEAQLEKSRLLSDRFSAERPKGSFSTLEIQRTEQGDSAMYLCASSGGGRFYGYTFGSGTRLTVV.

This chain uses TRBV7-9 with TRBJ2-7; a weak D match, TRBD2 (6 bases). The CDR3 length is 16 residues. The germline gives CDR1 SEHNR, CDR2 FQNEAQ (reference sequence). The V and J ends lost 0 bases and 1 base respectively, with 13 bases between them. Here the CDR3 reads CASSLATGTRSYEQYF. The CDR3 DNA follows: TGTGCCAGCAGCTTAGCCACCGGGACTCGATCCTACGAGCAGTACTTC.